The 10 T cell receptor beta chains below come from one sample, sequenced in a study of blood T cell repertoires in COVID-19. The assay was immunoSEQ multiplex PCR, and TCRdb's table has in-frame clones only and misses some. The table shows some 75,000 clones, with 80% occurring only once. The sample comprised peripheral blood. The receptors stem from a middle-aged man with COVID-19, enrolled during active disease.

The chain couples TRBV5-1 to TRBJ2-7; 7 bases agree with TRBD2. The CDR3 is 16 residues long. J gave up 3 bases and V 0 bases, and 9 bases lay outside the gene matches. In germline, CDR1 is SGHRS, CDR2 YFSETQ. The CDR3 DNA is TGCGCCAGCAGCTTGGCTGGCGGGAGTCTCAACTACGAGCAGTACTTC. This sequence encodes CASSLAGGSLNYEQYF.

The sample holds one count of this clone. The rearrangement joins TRBV3-1 (or the pseudogene TRBV3-2) to TRBJ2-1, with a tentative D call TRBD1 (6 bases). The CDR3 contains 15 residues. Germline CDR1 LGHDT, CDR2 YNNKEL (reference sequence). Between the trimmed V and J ends, which lost 1 base and 3 bases, there was a span of 10 bases. The chain's CDR3 is CASSQGTDFYNEQFF. The CDR3 region has the DNA TGTGCCAGCAGCCAAGGGACAGATTTCTACAATGAGCAGTTCTTC.

The chain is built from TRBV10-1 and TRBJ1-5; D unclear. Germline CDR1 reads WNHNN; CDR2 reads SYGVQD (reference sequence). The CDR3 runs to 13 residues. V was shortened by 2 bases and J by 11 bases, with 13 bases between the two germline ends. This CDR3 reads CASSEEVFGSQHF. CDR3 nucleotide sequence: TGCGCCAGCAGTGAGGAAGTTTTCGGGTCCCAGCATTTT.

The chain carries TRBV18 and TRBJ2-7; D not resolved. Trimming pared 6 bases from V and 2 bases from J, leaving 5 bases between. Looked up from germline, CDR1 is KGHSH and CDR2 is LQKENI. This CDR3 has 11 residues. CDR3 DNA sequence: TGTGCCAGCTCGTCCACCTACGAGCAGTACTTC. It yields the protein CASSSTYEQYF.

In this sample, this clone is medium-sized (0.01 to 0.1%). This chain connects TRBV10-3 to TRBJ2-7; weak D call: TRBD2 (6 bases). The CDR3 is made up of 15 amino acids. Germline CDR1 is ENHRY and CDR2 is SYGVKD. The V end was cut by 6 bases, the J end by 7 bases, with 22 bases between. The CDR3: CAIRGGLDSRREQYF. CDR3 sequence (DNA): TGTGCCATCAGGGGGGGATTAGACAGCCGGCGGGAGCAGTACTTC.

V is TRBV15 and J is TRBJ2-6, with a tentative D call TRBD2 (6 bases). This CDR3 has 16 residues. V dropped 0 bases and J dropped 1 base, with 7 bases sitting between them. Germline V gives CDR1 LNHNV, CDR2 YYDKDF (reference sequence). The CDR3 DNA reads as TGTGCCACCAGCAGAGATGGAGGGTCTGGGGCCAACGTCCTGACTTTC. As protein: CATSRDGGSGANVLTF.

The chain uses TRBV27 and TRBJ2-1; D is undetermined. Germline assignment: CDR1 MNHEY and CDR2 SMNVEV (reference sequence). V was pared by 4 bases and J by 1 base, with 8 bases between. CDR3 length: 14 amino acids. DNA of the CDR3: TGTGCCAGCAGTTCCTCAGTTTCCTACAATGAGCAGTTCTTC. Protein sequence: CASSSSVSYNEQFF.

This chain joins TRBV5-1 and TRBJ2-7; tentative D call: TRBD2 (7 bases). The CDR3 runs 15 residues. Trimming removed 4 bases from V and 5 bases from J, with 19 bases in between. Germline values: CDR1 SGHRS, CDR2 YFSETQ. The CDR3 coding sequence is TGCGCCAGCAGCCTAACAGGGACTACGGTCCACGAGCAGTACTTC. This encodes CASSLTGTTVHEQYF.

V is TRBV29-1 and J is TRBJ2-5, with 11 bases aligning to TRBD2. Germline values: CDR1 SQVTM, CDR2 ANQGSEA. Unmatched junction bases numbered 9, after V lost 7 bases and J lost 2 bases. The CDR3 sequence is 15 residues long. The CDR3 DNA is TGCAGCGGTGGCGGACTAGCGGGTTCACAAGAGACCCAGTACTTC. Translating it yields CSGGGLAGSQETQYF.

The genes are TRBV29-1 and TRBJ2-3; TRBD1 might be the D (6 bases). This CDR3 is 14 amino acids long. In germline, CDR1 is SQVTM, CDR2 ANQGSEA. V lost 4 bases and J 3 bases, leaving 14 bases between the germline ends. The CDR3 sequence: CSVVTGPVTDTQYF. As DNA, the CDR3 is TGCAGCGTTGTCACAGGGCCGGTTACAGATACGCAGTATTTT.